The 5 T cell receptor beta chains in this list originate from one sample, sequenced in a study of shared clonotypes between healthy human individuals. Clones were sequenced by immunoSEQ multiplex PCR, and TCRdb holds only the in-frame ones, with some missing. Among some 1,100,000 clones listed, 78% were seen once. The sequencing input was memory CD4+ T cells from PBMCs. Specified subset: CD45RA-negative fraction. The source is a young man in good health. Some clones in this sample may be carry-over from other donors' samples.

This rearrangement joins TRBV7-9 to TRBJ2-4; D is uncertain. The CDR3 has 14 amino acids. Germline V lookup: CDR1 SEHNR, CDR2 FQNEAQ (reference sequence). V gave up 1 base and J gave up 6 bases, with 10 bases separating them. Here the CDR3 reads CASSLEPGRNIQYF. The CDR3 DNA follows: TGTGCCAGCAGCTTAGAGCCAGGTAGAAACATTCAGTACTTC. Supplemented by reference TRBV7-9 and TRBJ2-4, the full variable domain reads DTGVSQNPRHKITKRGQNVTFRCDPISEHNRLYWYRQTLGQGPEFLTYFQNEAQLEKSRLLSDRFSAERPKGSFSTLEIQRTEQGDSAMYLCASSLEPGRNIQYFGAGTRLSVL.

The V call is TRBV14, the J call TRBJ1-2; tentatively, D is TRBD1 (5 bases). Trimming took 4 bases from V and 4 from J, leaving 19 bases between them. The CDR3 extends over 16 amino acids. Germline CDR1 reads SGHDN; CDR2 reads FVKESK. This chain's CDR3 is CASSLQGGAATYGYTF. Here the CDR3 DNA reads TGTGCCAGCAGCCTTCAGGGCGGGGCCGCAACCTATGGCTACACCTTC.

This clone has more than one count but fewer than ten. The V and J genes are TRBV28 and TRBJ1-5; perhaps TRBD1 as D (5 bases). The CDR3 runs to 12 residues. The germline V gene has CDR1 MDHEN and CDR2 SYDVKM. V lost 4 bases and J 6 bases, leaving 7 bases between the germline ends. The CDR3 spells CASSWGTQPQHF. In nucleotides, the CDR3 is TGTGCCAGCAGTTGGGGGACTCAGCCCCAGCATTTT.

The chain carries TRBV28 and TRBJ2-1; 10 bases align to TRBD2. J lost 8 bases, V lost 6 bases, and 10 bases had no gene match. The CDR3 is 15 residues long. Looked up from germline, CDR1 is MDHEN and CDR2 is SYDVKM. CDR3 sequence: CASSLPGLAIDEQFF. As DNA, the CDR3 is TGTGCCAGCAGCCTACCGGGACTAGCGATCGATGAGCAGTTCTTC. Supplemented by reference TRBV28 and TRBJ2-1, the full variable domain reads DVKVTQSSRYLVKRTGEKVFLECVQDMDHENMFWYRQDPGLGLRLIYFSYDVKMKEKGDIPEGYSVSREKKERFSLILESASTNQTSMYLCASSLPGLAIDEQFFGPGTRLTVL.

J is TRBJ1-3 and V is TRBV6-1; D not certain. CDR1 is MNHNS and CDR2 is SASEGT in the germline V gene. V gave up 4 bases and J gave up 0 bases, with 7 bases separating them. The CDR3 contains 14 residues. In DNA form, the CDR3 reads TGTGCCAGCAGTGCGCAGAGCTCTGGAAACACCATATATTTT. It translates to CASSAQSSGNTIYF.